These T cell receptor beta chains were read from a single sample in a study of blood T cell repertoires in COVID-19. Clones were sequenced by immunoSEQ multiplex PCR, and TCRdb holds only the in-frame ones, with some missing. This sample yields 100,000 to 120,000 clones, of which 85% are seen a single time; about 13% belongs to the top ten. The sample consisted of peripheral blood. These receptors were obtained from a human donor in a cohort sampled during active COVID-19. Both conserved end residues are part of each CDR3. A D gene is named only where the DNA matches it firmly. A row's size may be missing; if present it is once, few, many or a size class.

j_call	v_call	clone_size	d_call	cdr3_nt	cdr3_aa
TRBJ2-7	TRBV7-9	NA	NA	TGTGCCAGCTCACCAGGGGAGCAGTACTTC	CASSPGEQYF
TRBJ1-1	TRBV19	NA	NA	TGTGCCAGTAGTATAGGAGAAGTGAACACTGAAGCTTTCTTT	CASSIGEVNTEAFF
TRBJ2-1	TRBV9	NA	TRBD2	TGTGCCAGCAGCCCCCCTGGAAGCGGGGGGGCCCATGAGCAGTTCTTC	CASSPPGSGGAHEQFF
TRBJ1-2	TRBV2	few	NA	TGTGCCAGCAGTGACCCGTTAATGAACTATGGCTACACCTTC	CASSDPLMNYGYTF
TRBJ1-3	TRBV7-9	NA	TRBD1	TGTGCCAGCAGCTTCGGACAGGGGGCAGGCACCATATATTTT	CASSFGQGAGTIYF
TRBJ1-2	TRBV19	NA	NA	TGTGCCAGTAGTATAGGGGGGGACCGAGGATTCTATGGCTACACCTTC	CASSIGGDRGFYGYTF
TRBJ2-1	TRBV5-1	NA	NA	TGCGCCAGCAGCTTGGCCCCAGGGTACAATGAGCAGTTCTTC	CASSLAPGYNEQFF
TRBJ2-7	TRBV27	NA	TRBD2	TGTGCCAGCAGTTTATCTCCCTCGGTTAGCGGGCGAGAGCAGTACTTC	CASSLSPSVSGREQYF
TRBJ1-4	TRBV18	NA	NA	TGTGCCAGCTCACAAGAACCCTCTGCAGATGAAAAACTGTTTTTT	CASSQEPSADEKLFF
TRBJ1-2	TRBV5-4	NA	TRBD1	TGTGCCAGCAGCGAACAAACAGGGGGCTGGGTTGGCTACACCTTC	CASSEQTGGWVGYTF
TRBJ1-3	TRBV5-1	NA	TRBD1	TGCGCCAGCGCCAGACAGGGGGGAAGTGGCACCATATATTTT	CASARQGGSGTIYF
TRBJ1-5	TRBV16	NA	TRBD1	TGTGCCAGCACTTCCGGGACAGGGGATGGTCAGCCCCAGCATTTT	CASTSGTGDGQPQHF
TRBJ1-3	TRBV28	once	NA	TGTGCCAGCCGGCGGGCTAGCTCCTCTGGAAACACCATATATTTT	CASRRASSSGNTIYF
TRBJ2-7	TRBV6-5	NA	NA	TGTGCCAGCAGTTACTCGACGGGTCTGCGCTCCGAGCAGTACTTC	CASSYSTGLRSEQYF
TRBJ1-5	TRBV9	NA	NA	TGTGCCAGCAGCGACGGACATAGCAATCAGCCCCAGCATTTT	CASSDGHSNQPQHF
TRBJ1-3	TRBV5-5	NA	NA	TGTGCCAGCAGCTTGGGTTGGGCGCAGGGAAACACCATATATTTT	CASSLGWAQGNTIYF
TRBJ1-6	TRBV5-1	NA	NA	TGCGCCAGCAGTTACGACGGGACCCTCCACTTT	CASSYDGTLHF
TRBJ1-6	TRBV6-5	NA	NA	TGTGCCAGCAGTTACCGAACACAGGGAATGGGTTCACCCCTCCACTTT	CASSYRTQGMGSPLHF
TRBJ2-7	TRBV7-9	NA	NA	TGTGCCCTCGGGGGGCCGTACGAGCAGTACTTC	CALGGPYEQYF
TRBJ1-6	TRBV30	NA	NA	TGTGCCTGGAGCGCTTCAGGGAATTCACCCCTCCACTTT	CAWSASGNSPLHF
TRBJ2-1	TRBV7-7	NA	NA	TGTGCCAGCAGCCGCGATGTTGGTGAGCAGTTCTTC	CASSRDVGEQFF
TRBJ1-5	TRBV6-4	NA	NA	TGTGCCAGCAGTCCGGACTTTAGCAATCAGCCCCAGCATTTT	CASSPDFSNQPQHF
TRBJ1-5	TRBV2	NA	TRBD1	TGTGCCAGCAGGGGGACAGTTAACAATCAGCCCCAGCATTTT	CASRGTVNNQPQHF
TRBJ2-3	TRBV10-3	NA	TRBD2	TGTGCCATCCGCCGGAGCGGGGCTTCCACAGATACGCAGTATTTT	CAIRRSGASTDTQYF
TRBJ1-3	TRBV10-3	NA	TRBD1	TGTGCCATCAGTGCGGGACAGACCACCTCTGGAAACACCATATATTTT	CAISAGQTTSGNTIYF
TRBJ2-7	TRBV5-1	NA	TRBD1	TGCGCCAGCAGCTTTGGGGACAGGGGGACCGATTGGGAGCAGTACTTC	CASSFGDRGTDWEQYF
TRBJ2-3	TRBV6-2/TRBV6-3	NA	TRBD2	TGTGCCAGCAGTTACTCGAGAATCCAGCGGGGGGGTAGGACAGATACGCAGTATTTT	CASSYSRIQRGGRTDTQYF
TRBJ2-7	TRBV3-1/TRBV3-2	NA	NA	TGTGCCAGCAGCCAAGTTGTACAGGCCTCCTACGAGCAGTACTTC	CASSQVVQASYEQYF
TRBJ2-1	TRBV7-2	NA	TRBD2	TGTGCCAGCAGACGACTGAAAGCGGGGGGGCCGGACAATGAGCAGTTCTTC	CASRRLKAGGPDNEQFF
TRBJ2-1	TRBV28	NA	NA	TGTGCCAGCAGTTTAGATGGGCAGTACAATGAGCAGTTCTTC	CASSLDGQYNEQFF
TRBJ1-5	TRBV30	NA	NA	TGTGCCTGGAGTGGCCAGGGTTTGGGGCAGCCCCAGCATTTT	CAWSGQGLGQPQHF
TRBJ1-2	TRBV9	once	NA	TGTGCCAGCAGCGTTTCCGTGGAGTTCTATGGCTACACCTTC	CASSVSVEFYGYTF
TRBJ1-5	TRBV19	NA	NA	TGTGCCAGTAGTCAGGGTGAGAATCAGCCCCAGCATTTT	CASSQGENQPQHF
TRBJ1-1	TRBV3-1/TRBV3-2	once	NA	TGTGCCAGCAGGCCGGGACACGCGAACACTGAAGCTTTCTTT	CASRPGHANTEAFF
TRBJ2-3	TRBV12-5	NA	NA	TGTGCTAGTGGGGGGCCTCGCACAGATACGCAGTATTTT	CASGGPRTDTQYF
TRBJ2-7	TRBV12-5	NA	TRBD2	TGTGCTAGTGGCCCCTTGCGGGGGGACTACGAGCAGTACTTC	CASGPLRGDYEQYF
TRBJ1-1	TRBV27	NA	NA	TGTGCCAGCAGTTTAAGGACGGGGGGGAACACTGAAGCTTTCTTT	CASSLRTGGNTEAFF